What follows are 20 T cell receptor beta chains derived from one specimen sequenced in a study of OX40 agonist ivuxolimab in advanced cancers. The table came from immunoSEQ multiplex PCR; TCRdb's copy has only in-frame clones and leaves some out. The profile shows about 78,000 clones, around 90% of them singletons. The sample here was CD4+ or CD8+ T cells sorted from blood, taken in a trial of the OX40 agonist ivuxolimab. The receptors were gathered from an adult with an advanced solid tumor such as melanoma, head and neck, liver or kidney cancer.

The rearrangement uses TRBV9 and TRBJ1-1; 9 bases are shared with TRBD1. The V gene's germline CDR1 is SGDLS and CDR2 YYNGEE. V shed 4 bases and J 3 bases; nucleotides not matched to a gene: 4. This CDR3 contains 14 residues. CDR3 loop: CASSRQGGDTEAFF. The CDR3 DNA sequence: TGTGCCAGCAGCCGACAGGGGGGAGACACTGAAGCTTTCTTT.

The chain joins TRBV19 to TRBJ1-5; D unclear. Trimming left V 0 bases short and J 10 bases short, with 7 bases between. CDR3 length: 12 residues. The germline gives CDR1 LNHDA, CDR2 SQIVND (reference sequence). The CDR3 region is CASSIEASPQHF. The CDR3 nucleotides read TGTGCCAGTAGTATAGAGGCCTCACCCCAGCATTTT.

The rearrangement links TRBV5-1 to TRBJ2-5, with D perhaps given as TRBD1 or TRBD2 (5 bases each). Per germline, CDR1 SGHRS and CDR2 YFSETQ. The CDR3 extends over 14 amino acids. The V end lost 7 bases, the J end lost 1 base, and 14 bases lay between the germline ends. Here the CDR3 DNA reads TGCGCCAGCTCCGGGGCGGCGGTCCAAGAGACCCAGTACTTC. This codes for CASSGAAVQETQYF. The variable domain in full, with the rest retrieved from reference TRBV5-1 and TRBJ2-5, is KAGVTQTPRYLIKTRGQQVTLSCSPISGHRSVSWYQQTPGQGLQFLFEYFSETQRNKGNFPGRFSGRQFSNSRSEMNVSTLELGDSALYLCASSGAAVQETQYFGPGTRLLVL.

Regarding this clone: At one boundary the junction diverges from the germline segment, which might be a read error. The chain is built from TRBV5-5 and TRBJ2-1; D call uncertain. Germline V gene sequence: CDR1 SGHKS, CDR2 YYEKEE (reference sequence). The CDR3 has 13 residues. Written as DNA, the CDR3 is TGTGCCAGCAGCTTGGGTTCGGTCAATCAGCAGTTCTTC. Translation: CASSLGSVNQQFF.

This clone has only a few counts. The chain couples TRBV9 to TRBJ2-6; 11 bases match TRBD1. The CDR3 runs 20 residues. CDR1 and CDR2 from the germline V gene are SGDLS and YYNGEE. V shed 3 bases, J shed 9 bases, and the junction held 20 bases outside the gene matches. CDR3 DNA: TGTGCCAGCAGCGCATTGTTTGGGACAGGGGGTTTTCGTAGAGACAACGTCCTGACTTTC. Amino acid sequence: CASSALFGTGGFRRDNVLTF. The complete variable domain, with remaining parts taken from reference TRBV9 and TRBJ2-6, reads DSGVTQTPKHLITATGQRVTLRCSPRSGDLSVYWYQQSLDQGLQFLIQYYNGEERAKGNILERFSAQQFPDLHSELNLSSLELGDSALYFCASSALFGTGGFRRDNVLTFGAGSRLTVL.

This chain joins TRBV19 and TRBJ2-7; 7 nucleotides agree with TRBD2. Trimming removed 1 base from V and 1 base from J; junction bases left unmatched: 10. CDR1 is LNHDA, CDR2 SQIVND, per germline (reference sequence). This CDR3 is built from 17 residues. In DNA, the CDR3 is TGTGCCAGTAGTATAGCGGTCGCGGGAGTAGTATCCTACGAGCAGTACTTC. This gives the protein CASSIAVAGVVSYEQYF.

The chain joins TRBV10-3 to TRBJ2-1; D unclear. Trimming took off 6 bases at V and 0 bases at J, with 9 bases between the two ends. CDR3 length equals 14 residues. Germline CDR1 is ENHRY and CDR2 is SYGVKD. CDR3 nucleotides: TGTGCCATCAGCCCAATGGGCTCCTACAATGAGCAGTTCTTC. Translation gives CAISPMGSYNEQFF.

The V call is TRBV27, the J call TRBJ2-5, with a tentative D call TRBD2 (5 bases). Trimming left V 0 bases short and J 5 bases short, with 10 bases between. The CDR3 consists of 14 residues. The germline V gene encodes CDR1 MNHEY and CDR2 SMNVEV (reference sequence). CDR3 amino acids: CASSLSWGAETQYF. CDR3 in DNA: TGTGCCAGCAGTTTATCATGGGGAGCCGAGACCCAGTACTTC.

CDR3 protein: CASSLEQGIDTQYF. CDR3 nucleotide sequence: TGTGCCAGCAGCTTAGAACAGGGGATAGATACGCAGTATTTT. The gene calls are TRBV7-8 and TRBJ2-3, with 7 positions matching TRBD1. The junction had 3 bases not matched to a gene; V was cut back by 1 base and J by 5 bases. Germline loops: CDR1 SGHVS, CDR2 FQNEAQ. The length of the CDR3 is 14 residues.

This clone appeared a single time. J is TRBJ2-6 and V is TRBV2; TRBD2 agrees at 8 bases. V was clipped by 5 bases and J by 4 bases; unmatched bases: 13. The CDR3 runs 18 residues. Germline V CDR1 and CDR2: SNHLY, FYNNEI. The CDR3 loop reads CASSRSGSSLSGANVLTF. The CDR3 DNA reads as TGTGCCAGCAGTCGAAGCGGGAGTTCTTTGTCAGGGGCCAACGTCCTGACTTTC.

V gene TRBV18 combines with J gene TRBJ1-1, with D maybe TRBD1 (6 bases). The germline V gene encodes CDR1 KGHSH and CDR2 LQKENI. The CDR3 has 15 amino acids. Trimming took 3 bases from V and 4 from J, leaving 15 bases between them. CDR3 bases: TGTGCCAGCTCACCGGGGGCAGGTCGGGCCACTGAAGCTTTCTTT. This sequence encodes CASSPGAGRATEAFF.

The chain uses TRBV7-9 and TRBJ2-7; weak D call: TRBD1 (6 bases). The V end was cut by 5 bases, the J end by 4 bases, with 15 bases between. CDR3 length: 14 residues. Germline lookup yields CDR1 SEHNR and CDR2 FQNEAQ (reference sequence). CDR3 loop: CASSPRAGEYEQYF. As DNA, the CDR3 is TGTGCCAGCAGCCCCCGAGCAGGGGAGTACGAGCAGTACTTC.

The chain is built from TRBV14 and TRBJ1-2; D possibly corresponds to TRBD1 (5 bases). V lost 10 bases, J lost 0 bases, and 12 bases lay in between. Germline-derived CDR1 and CDR2 are SGHDN and FVKESK. The CDR3 length is 13 residues. Here the CDR3 reads CATSDRPNYGYTF. CDR3 in DNA: TGTGCCACCAGTGACAGACCTAACTATGGCTACACCTTC.

This sequence joins TRBV11-2 and TRBJ1-4; D possibly corresponds to TRBD1 (6 bases). In germline, CDR1 is SGHAT, CDR2 FQNNGV. V shed 5 bases and J shed 0 bases, with 19 bases lying between them. This CDR3 contains 18 residues. CDR3 in amino acids: CASSHYWGPKTTNEKLFF. The CDR3 region has the DNA TGTGCCAGCAGCCACTATTGGGGGCCGAAAACAACTAATGAAAAACTGTTTTTT.

The chain carries TRBV4-2 and TRBJ2-1; D tentatively fits TRBD1 or TRBD2 (5 bases each). This CDR3 is built from 15 residues. Trimming pared 3 bases from V and 10 bases from J, leaving 19 bases between. The germline gives CDR1 LGHNA, CDR2 YNFKEQ. CDR3 nucleotide sequence: TGTGCCAGCAGCCAGGGTTTAGGGACCCCAGGGGAGCAGTTCTTC. Translation: CASSQGLGTPGEQFF.

The genes are TRBV7-2 and TRBJ1-4, with TRBD1 as a possible D gene (6 bases). Trimming cost V 0 bases and J 5 bases, with 10 bases left between them. Germline CDR1 and CDR2: SGHTA and FQGNSA. This CDR3 region has 15 residues. The CDR3 DNA follows: TGTGCCAGCAGCTTAGCGGGGGGGCAGAATGAAAAACTGTTTTTT. This codes for CASSLAGGQNEKLFF.

Concerning this clone: At one boundary the junction diverges from the germline segment, which might be a read error. This rearrangement joins TRBV7-9 to TRBJ2-2, with D maybe TRBD2 (5 bases). The germline V gene encodes CDR1 SEHNR and CDR2 FQNEAQ (reference sequence). The CDR3 spans 16 residues. The CDR3 reads CASSFFGVTNTGELLF. The CDR3 coding sequence is TGTGCCAGCAGCTTCTTTGGCGTAACTAACACCGGGGAGCTGCTTTTT.

The V gene is TRBV28, the J gene TRBJ1-5, with D uncertain. The germline V gene has CDR1 MDHEN and CDR2 SYDVKM. V lost 6 bases, J lost 0 bases, and 18 bases lay in between. This CDR3 is 17 amino acids long. The DNA for the CDR3 is TGTGCCAGCAGCCCCGCCGCGGATACCGGTAGCAATCAGCCCCAGCATTTT. It translates to CASSPAADTGSNQPQHF.

CDR3 in amino acids: CASSDTDTQYF. The CDR3 DNA reads as TGTGCCAGCAGCGACACAGATACGCAGTATTTT. This chain joins TRBV28 and TRBJ2-3; D unclear. Germline V gene sequence: CDR1 MDHEN, CDR2 SYDVKM. The CDR3 is 11 residues long. The V end was cut by 6 bases, the J end by 2 bases, with 3 bases between. The full variable domain, its missing parts supplied by reference TRBV28 and TRBJ2-3, is DVKVTQSSRYLVKRTGEKVFLECVQDMDHENMFWYRQDPGLGLRLIYFSYDVKMKEKGDIPEGYSVSREKKERFSLILESASTNQTSMYLCASSDTDTQYFGPGTRLTVL.

The rearrangement uses TRBV6-5 and TRBJ1-1; D is undetermined. The V end was cut by 5 bases, the J end by 0 bases, with 7 bases between. The germline CDR1 and CDR2 sequences are MNHEY and SVGAGI. This CDR3 comprises 13 residues. This CDR3 reads CASSRSMNTEAFF. In DNA, the CDR3 is TGTGCCAGCAGTCGGTCCATGAACACTGAAGCTTTCTTT.